These 19 T cell receptor beta chains were all obtained from the same sample, sequenced in a study of blood T cell repertoires in COVID-19. Generated by immunoSEQ multiplex PCR, the TCRdb table keeps only in-frame clones and is missing some. Among about 130,000 clones listed, roughly nine tenths were seen once. Sequencing was performed on peripheral blood. These receptors came from a man in his fifties or sixties with COVID-19, enrolled during active disease.

The chain recombines TRBV15 with TRBJ1-4, with TRBD1 as a possible D gene (6 bases). The CDR3 spans 15 residues. V lost 0 bases, J lost 5 bases, and 10 bases lay in between. CDR1 is LNHNV and CDR2 is YYDKDF in the germline V gene (reference sequence). CDR3 protein: CATSRDGGANEKLFF. Here the CDR3 DNA reads TGTGCCACCAGCAGAGATGGGGGCGCGAATGAAAAACTGTTTTTT.

There are a few counts of this clone. The gene calls are TRBV10-3 and TRBJ2-5; no reliable D call. Looked up from germline, CDR1 is ENHRY and CDR2 is SYGVKD. V was pared by 8 bases and J by 2 bases, with 12 bases between. The CDR3 runs 13 residues. The CDR3 spells CAISSPSQETQYF. The CDR3 DNA sequence: TGTGCCATCTCGTCTCCCAGTCAAGAGACCCAGTACTTC.

This chain uses TRBV13 with TRBJ2-7, with 12 bases aligning to TRBD2. V shed 6 bases and J 5 bases; nucleotides not matched to a gene: 5. Germline V gives CDR1 PRHDT, CDR2 FYEKMQ (reference sequence). The CDR3 has 14 amino acids. This CDR3 reads CASRVTSGSNEQYF. DNA for the CDR3: TGTGCCAGCAGGGTGACTAGCGGGAGTAACGAGCAGTACTTC.

This rearrangement joins TRBV30 to TRBJ1-6; D is possibly TRBD1 (5 bases). This CDR3 contains 16 residues. Trimming left V 3 bases short and J 5 bases short, with 17 bases between. The germline gives CDR1 GTSNPN, CDR2 SVGIG (reference sequence). The CDR3 loop is CAWRPGYVGDNSPLHF. For the CDR3, the DNA is TGTGCCTGGAGACCAGGGTATGTTGGAGATAATTCACCCCTCCACTTT. The full variable domain, completed using reference TRBV30 and TRBJ1-6, is SQTIHQWPATLVQPVGSPLSLECTVEGTSNPNLYWYRQAAGRGLQLLFYSVGIGQISSEVPQNLSASRPQDRQFILSSKKLLLSDSGFYLCAWRPGYVGDNSPLHFGNGTRLTVT.

This chain links TRBV9 with TRBJ1-4, with D possibly matching TRBD1 (5 bases). This CDR3 has 16 residues. V was clipped by 3 bases and J by 2 bases, with 14 bases between them. The germline V gene has CDR1 SGDLS and CDR2 YYNGEE. This CDR3 reads CASSAEGAFTNEKLFF. The CDR3, as DNA: TGTGCCAGCAGCGCCGAAGGGGCCTTTACTAATGAAAAACTGTTTTTT.

The J gene is TRBJ2-7, the V gene TRBV6-2 or TRBV6-3; 8 nucleotides agree with TRBD2. In germline, CDR1 is MNHEY, CDR2 SVGEGT. This CDR3 has 14 residues. With V trimmed by 4 bases and J by 2 bases, 4 bases remained unmatched. The CDR3 region has the DNA TGTGCCAGCAGTTTTGGACTAGCCACCTACGAGCAGTACTTC. This codes for CASSFGLATYEQYF.

The chain links TRBV5-4 to TRBJ2-7; possible D gene TRBD2, 6 bases. V was cut by 2 bases and J by 4 bases, with 10 bases left in between. Germline-derived CDR1 and CDR2 are SGHNT and YYREEE (reference sequence). The CDR3 extends over 13 amino acids. The CDR3 sequence is CASSFSSGYEQYF. CDR3 nucleotide sequence: TGTGCCAGCAGCTTTAGCAGCGGGTACGAGCAGTACTTC.

The chain links TRBV3-1 (or the pseudogene TRBV3-2) to TRBJ2-5; D may be TRBD1 (6 bases). Per the germline V gene, CDR1 is LGHDT and CDR2 is YNNKEL (reference sequence). Trimming pared 0 bases from V and 5 bases from J, leaving 7 bases between. There are 13 residues in the CDR3. This CDR3 reads CASSQDTGETQYF. CDR3 nucleotide sequence: TGTGCCAGCAGCCAAGACACAGGGGAGACCCAGTACTTC.

The rearrangement joins TRBV13 to TRBJ1-2; 8 bases align to TRBD1. Trimming at V came to 3 bases and at J to 5 bases, leaving 5 bases not matched to a gene. CDR1 and CDR2 from the germline V gene are PRHDT and FYEKMQ (reference sequence). The CDR3 covers 14 residues. Written as DNA, the CDR3 is TGTGCCAGCAGCTTCGACAGGGGCAAGTATGGCTACACCTTC. It yields the protein CASSFDRGKYGYTF. Looking up the rest from reference TRBV13 and TRBJ1-2 gives the full variable domain: AAGVIQSPRHLIKEKRETATLKCYPIPRHDTVYWYQQGPGQDPQFLISFYEKMQSDKGSIPDRFSAQQFSDYHSELNMSSLELGDSALYFCASSFDRGKYGYTFGSGTRLTVV.

The gene calls are TRBV7-8 and TRBJ1-6, with a possible D match to TRBD1 (6 bases). The CDR3 is 15 amino acids. V lost 0 bases to trimming and J lost 9 bases, with 12 bases between them. In germline, CDR1 is SGHVS, CDR2 FQNEAQ. The CDR3, as DNA: TGTGCCAGCAGCTTAGCGGGCAGGGGCGGTTCACCCCTCCACTTT. Translating gives CASSLAGRGGSPLHF.

The rearrangement links TRBV3-1 (or the pseudogene TRBV3-2) to TRBJ2-1; TRBD1 aligns across 8 bases. Germline loops: CDR1 LGHDT, CDR2 YNNKEL (reference sequence). The CDR3 is made up of 16 amino acids. Trimming removed 3 bases from V and 1 base from J; junction bases left unmatched: 5. The CDR3 DNA is TGTGCCAGCAGCCACACTACAGGGGGTTCCTACAATGAGCAGTTCTTC. Translating it yields CASSHTTGGSYNEQFF.

The chain recombines TRBV18 with TRBJ2-1; 11 positions match TRBD2. The ends lost 1 base at V and 0 bases at J; junction bases unmatched: 8. Per the germline V gene, CDR1 is KGHSH and CDR2 is LQKENI. The length of the CDR3 is 19 residues. The CDR3 bases are TGTGCCAGCTCACCACGTGGTAGCGGGAGGGGCGGCTCCTACAATGAGCAGTTCTTC. Protein product: CASSPRGSGRGGSYNEQFF.

The CDR3 sequence is CASSLATGEQFF. In DNA form, the CDR3 reads TGTGCCAGCAGTTTGGCGACGGGTGAGCAGTTCTTC. This chain joins TRBV27 and TRBJ2-1; D call uncertain. The germline CDR1 and CDR2 sequences are MNHEY and SMNVEV (reference sequence). There are 12 residues in the CDR3. The V gene lost 3 bases and the J gene lost 9 bases, with 9 bases spanning the gap.

Concerning this clone itself: This sample also contains other DNA sequences that code for the same CDR3. DNA of the CDR3: TGTGCCAGCAAGGGACTAGCGTCTACAGATACGCAGTATTTT. This codes for CASKGLASTDTQYF. The chain has TRBV19 and TRBJ2-3, with 10 bases that match TRBD2. The V and J ends lost 9 bases and 3 bases, in that order; junction bases with no gene match: 6. Per the germline V gene, CDR1 is LNHDA and CDR2 is SQIVND (reference sequence). CDR3 size: 14 residues.

The V call is TRBV7-6, the J call TRBJ1-4; unclear D gene. V shed 4 bases and J shed 5 bases, with 5 bases lying between them. This CDR3 spans 12 amino acids. Germline-derived CDR1 and CDR2 are SGHVS and FNYEAQ. CDR3 protein: CASSSRNEKLFF. CDR3 coding DNA: TGTGCCAGCAGCTCCAGGAATGAAAAACTGTTTTTT.

This chain links TRBV7-9 with TRBJ2-7; 11 bases map to TRBD2. Germline V gene data show CDR1 as SEHNR and CDR2 as FQNEAQ (reference sequence). The CDR3 consists of 15 residues. Trimming cost V 5 bases and J 5 bases; bases outside gene matches: 8. The CDR3 coding sequence is TGTGCCAGCAGCCTGTTACTAGCGGGAGAAAACGAGCAGTACTTC. This sequence encodes CASSLLLAGENEQYF.

There are a few counts of this clone. The chain couples TRBV5-4 to TRBJ2-7; a possible D gene is TRBD2 (5 bases). V shed 6 bases and J shed 5 bases, with 27 bases lying between them. The CDR3 sequence is 17 residues long. In germline, CDR1 is SGHNT, CDR2 YYREEE (reference sequence). CDR3 nucleotides: TGTGCCAGCAACAACGCTTCCTGGGCAGCGGCTACTAACGAGCAGTACTTC. Residues: CASNNASWAAATNEQYF.

This clone was counted a single time. This clone may be a read error of a much larger clone one base away. The sample contains more than one DNA sequence encoding this CDR3. The chain carries TRBV27 and TRBJ2-5, with D unresolved. CDR3 length: 14 amino acids. Looked up from germline, CDR1 is MNHEY and CDR2 is SMNVEV (reference sequence). The ends were cut back, 2 bases at V and 1 base at J, with 8 bases in the middle. The CDR3 DNA sequence: TGTGCCAGCAGTTTACCTCGTATCCAAGAGACCCAGTACTTC. It encodes CASSLPRIQETQYF.

This clone was observed a single time. This chain joins TRBV4-1 and TRBJ2-1; 8 bases fit TRBD2. Trimming at V came to 0 bases and at J to 6 bases, leaving 22 bases not matched to a gene. The germline V gene encodes CDR1 MGHRA and CDR2 YSYEKL. CDR3 length equals 21 residues. This CDR3 is CASSQDLRETGAGARGNEQFF. CDR3 coding DNA: TGCGCCAGCAGCCAAGATTTGAGGGAAACTGGAGCGGGAGCCAGGGGCAATGAGCAGTTCTTC.